Presented here are 14 T cell receptor beta chains from one specimen sequenced in a study of blood T cell repertoires in COVID-19. Some clones are missing from TCRdb's copy, which holds only in-frame ones; the method was immunoSEQ multiplex PCR. The table records 140,000 to 150,000 clones, almost 90% of them present only once. The material sequenced was peripheral blood. The origin of the receptors is a human donor in a cohort sampled during active COVID-19.

The genes are TRBV28 and TRBJ2-7; weak D call: TRBD1 (6 bases). The CDR3 covers 13 residues. Deletions cut 5 bases from V and 2 bases from J, with 10 bases between. CDR1 is MDHEN and CDR2 is SYDVKM in the germline V gene. CDR3 nucleotides: TGTGCCAGCAGTCCCGGGACACCCTACGAGCAGTACTTC. Its protein product is CASSPGTPYEQYF. The full variable domain, rest sourced from reference TRBV28 and TRBJ2-7, is DVKVTQSSRYLVKRTGEKVFLECVQDMDHENMFWYRQDPGLGLRLIYFSYDVKMKEKGDIPEGYSVSREKKERFSLILESASTNQTSMYLCASSPGTPYEQYFGPGTRLTVT.

The chain joins TRBV30 to TRBJ2-5; 9 bases match TRBD1. V lost 4 bases, J lost 1 base, and 7 bases stayed unmatched. The CDR3 consists of 15 residues. Per germline, CDR1 GTSNPN and CDR2 SVGIG (reference sequence). The CDR3 here is CAWNTGGPIQETQYF. CDR3 coding DNA: TGTGCCTGGAACACAGGGGGCCCGATCCAAGAGACCCAGTACTTC.

The CDR3 here is CASSLEGARGYGYTF. CDR3 nucleotide sequence: TGTGCCAGCAGCTTAGAGGGGGCTAGGGGCTATGGCTACACCTTC. J is TRBJ1-2 and V is TRBV7-9; 7 nucleotides line up with TRBD1. The CDR3 has 15 amino acids. Germline CDR1 and CDR2: SEHNR and FQNEAQ (reference sequence). The J segment lost 4 bases and the V segment lost 1 base, leaving 6 bases of the junction unmatched.

The chain couples TRBV7-9 to TRBJ2-3; TRBD2 agrees at 11 bases. V gave up 5 bases and J gave up 4 bases; unmatched junction bases: 5. The V gene's germline CDR1 is SEHNR and CDR2 FQNEAQ (reference sequence). The CDR3 is 15 amino acids. The CDR3 spells CASSLGTSGADTQYF. The DNA of the CDR3 is TGTGCCAGCAGCCTGGGGACTAGCGGCGCAGATACGCAGTATTTT.

The chain is built from TRBV21-1 and TRBJ1-1. TRBV21-1 is listed as a pseudogene. The CDR3 covers 11 residues. For the CDR3, the DNA is TGTGCCAGCAGACCAACTAATGAAGCTTTCTTT. As protein: CASRPTNEAFF.

The chain couples TRBV3-1 (or the pseudogene TRBV3-2) to TRBJ2-2; D is possibly TRBD1 (5 bases). Germline V lookup: CDR1 LGHDT, CDR2 YNNKEL (reference sequence). This CDR3 is built from 14 residues. The V gene lost 8 bases and the J gene lost 5 bases, with 15 bases spanning the gap. The CDR3 nucleotides are TGTGCCAGCGAGGCAGGGTTCCGTACCGGGGAGCTGTTTTTT. Its protein is CASEAGFRTGELFF.

V is TRBV18 and J is TRBJ2-7, with TRBD1 identical over 7 bases. The CDR3 loop spans 15 amino acids. With 3 bases clipped from V and 7 bases from J, the junction kept 12 bases outside the gene matches. The germline gives CDR1 KGHSH, CDR2 LQKENI. CDR3 nucleotides: TGTGCCAGCTCACCCGTAGGGGGCTTAATGGGGGAGCAGTACTTC. Its protein is CASSPVGGLMGEQYF.

CDR3 nucleotides: TGTGCCAGCTCAGCGGGGGGGCAAAGGGAGACCCAGTACTTC. It translates to CASSAGGQRETQYF. The J gene is TRBJ2-5, the V gene TRBV6-5, with 10 bases that match TRBD2. Germline CDR1 reads MNHEY; CDR2 reads SVGAGI. CDR3 length: 14 residues. V lost 8 bases and J lost 5; bases outside the gene matches: 8.

The CDR3 coding sequence is TGCGCCAGCAGCCCCCCAGGGATAAGAATGGAGACCCAGTACTTC. Translation gives CASSPPGIRMETQYF. The J gene is TRBJ2-5, the V gene TRBV4-1, with D perhaps matching TRBD1 (5 bases). The CDR3 consists of 15 residues. Looked up from germline, CDR1 is MGHRA and CDR2 is YSYEKL. Trimming left V 4 bases short and J 5 bases short, with 17 bases between.

The J gene is TRBJ1-1, the V gene TRBV5-1; 7 nucleotides agree with TRBD1. Trimming removed 4 bases from V and 3 bases from J; junction bases left unmatched: 6. This CDR3 contains 14 residues. In germline, CDR1 is SGHRS, CDR2 YFSETQ. The CDR3 reads CASSVTGMHTEAFF. The CDR3 bases are TGCGCCAGCAGCGTGACAGGGATGCACACTGAAGCTTTCTTT.

This chain links TRBV6-2 or TRBV6-3 with TRBJ2-7; 9 positions agree with TRBD2. The germline V gene has CDR1 MNHEY and CDR2 SVGEGT. Trimming cost V 0 bases and J 4 bases; bases outside gene matches: 4. This CDR3 comprises 15 residues. In nucleotides, the CDR3 is TGTGCCAGCAGTTACTCCGGGACTAGCCGTTACGAGCAGTACTTC. Its protein is CASSYSGTSRYEQYF.

The chain links TRBV28 to TRBJ1-3, with D possibly TRBD1 on 5 matching bases. The CDR3 length is 15 residues. With 3 bases removed from V and 6 bases from J, the gap between germline ends came to 15 bases. Germline V gene sequence: CDR1 MDHEN, CDR2 SYDVKM. CDR3 residues: CASSFRGHLKNTIYF. The CDR3 bases are TGTGCCAGCAGTTTCCGTGGACACCTCAAAAACACCATATATTTT.

Only one count was recorded for this clone. This chain links TRBV30 with TRBJ2-5; 14 bases map to TRBD2. J was trimmed by 5 bases and V by 4 bases; bases with no gene match: 6. The CDR3 length is 15 residues. Germline CDR1 is GTSNPN and CDR2 is SVGIG (reference sequence). The DNA for the CDR3 is TGTGCCTGGAATCGACTAGCGGGAGGGGTGGAGACCCAGTACTTC. It specifies CAWNRLAGGVETQYF.

In this sample, this clone turned up once. V gene TRBV6-2 or TRBV6-3 combines with J gene TRBJ2-3; TRBD2 might be the D (6 bases). The germline CDR1 and CDR2 sequences are MNHEY and SVGEGT. Trimming removed 0 bases at V and 3 bases at J, with 19 bases between. The CDR3 runs to 18 residues. CDR3 in amino acids: CASSYSSFAGMGTDTQYF. The CDR3 bases are TGTGCCAGCAGTTACTCCTCCTTTGCGGGAATGGGGACAGATACGCAGTATTTT.